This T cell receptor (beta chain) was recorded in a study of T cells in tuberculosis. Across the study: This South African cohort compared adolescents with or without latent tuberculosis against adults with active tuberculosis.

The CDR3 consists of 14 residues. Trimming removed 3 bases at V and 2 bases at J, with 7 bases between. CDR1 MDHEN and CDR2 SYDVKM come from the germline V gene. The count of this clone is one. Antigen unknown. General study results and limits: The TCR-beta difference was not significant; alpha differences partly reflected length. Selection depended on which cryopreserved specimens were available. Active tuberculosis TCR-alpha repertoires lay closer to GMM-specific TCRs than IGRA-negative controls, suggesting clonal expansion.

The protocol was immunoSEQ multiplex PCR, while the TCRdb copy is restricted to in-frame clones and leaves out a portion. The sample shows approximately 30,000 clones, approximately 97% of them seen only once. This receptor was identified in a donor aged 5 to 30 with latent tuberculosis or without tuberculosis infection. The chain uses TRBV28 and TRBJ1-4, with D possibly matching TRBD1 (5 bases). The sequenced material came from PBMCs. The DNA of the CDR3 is TGTGCCAGCAGTTTTGCAGGGACTAATGAAAAACTGTTTTTT. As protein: CASSFAGTNEKLFF.